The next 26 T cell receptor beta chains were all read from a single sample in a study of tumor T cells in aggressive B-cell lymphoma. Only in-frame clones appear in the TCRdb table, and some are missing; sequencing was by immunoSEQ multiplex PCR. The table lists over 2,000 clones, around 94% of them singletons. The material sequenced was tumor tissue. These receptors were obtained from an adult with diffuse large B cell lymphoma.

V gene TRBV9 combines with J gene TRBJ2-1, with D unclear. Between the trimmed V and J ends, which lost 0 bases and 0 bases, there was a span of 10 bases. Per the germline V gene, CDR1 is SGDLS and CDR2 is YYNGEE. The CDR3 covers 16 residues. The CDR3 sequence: CASSVGLRTSYNEQFF. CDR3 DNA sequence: TGTGCCAGCAGCGTAGGTCTCAGAACCTCCTACAATGAGCAGTTCTTC.

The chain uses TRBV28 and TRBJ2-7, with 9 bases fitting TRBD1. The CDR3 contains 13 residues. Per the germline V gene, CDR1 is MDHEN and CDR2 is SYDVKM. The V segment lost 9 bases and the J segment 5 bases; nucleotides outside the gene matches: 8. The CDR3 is CASTGQGVNEQYF. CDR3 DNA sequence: TGTGCCAGTACGGGACAGGGTGTAAACGAGCAGTACTTC.

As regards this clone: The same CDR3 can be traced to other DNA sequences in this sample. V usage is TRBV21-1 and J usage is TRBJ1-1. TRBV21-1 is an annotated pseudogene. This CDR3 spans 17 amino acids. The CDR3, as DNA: TGTGCCAGCAGATTTGCACTAGGCTACACAATTCGCACTGAAGCTTTCTTT. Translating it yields CASRFALGYTIRTEAFF.

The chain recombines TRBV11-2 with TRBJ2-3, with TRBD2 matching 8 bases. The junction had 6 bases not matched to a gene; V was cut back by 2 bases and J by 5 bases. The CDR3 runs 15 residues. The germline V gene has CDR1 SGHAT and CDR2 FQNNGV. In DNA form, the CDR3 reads TGTGCCAGCAGCTTATCGGGGGGGCCTCGAGATACGCAGTATTTT. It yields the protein CASSLSGGPRDTQYF.

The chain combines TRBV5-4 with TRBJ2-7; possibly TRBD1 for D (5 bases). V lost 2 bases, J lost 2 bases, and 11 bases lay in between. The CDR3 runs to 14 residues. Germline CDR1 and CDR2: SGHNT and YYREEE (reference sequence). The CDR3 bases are TGTGCCAGCAGCTTAAGGACACCCGCCTACGAGCAGTACTTC. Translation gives CASSLRTPAYEQYF.

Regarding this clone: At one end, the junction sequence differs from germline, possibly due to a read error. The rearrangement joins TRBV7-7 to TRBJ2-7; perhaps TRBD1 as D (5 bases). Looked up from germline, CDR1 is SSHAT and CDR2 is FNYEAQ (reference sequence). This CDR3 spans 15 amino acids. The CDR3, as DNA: TGTGCTAGCAGCTTAGCTGTGGGGCCCTCCTACGAGCAGTACTTC. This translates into CASSLAVGPSYEQYF.

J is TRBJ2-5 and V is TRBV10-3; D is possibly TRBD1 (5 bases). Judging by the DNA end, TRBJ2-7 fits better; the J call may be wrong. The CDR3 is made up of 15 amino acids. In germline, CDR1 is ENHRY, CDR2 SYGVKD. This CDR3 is CAISSAMGLSYEQYF. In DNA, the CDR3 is TGTGCCATCAGTTCTGCCATGGGGCTCTCCTACGAGCAGTACTTC.

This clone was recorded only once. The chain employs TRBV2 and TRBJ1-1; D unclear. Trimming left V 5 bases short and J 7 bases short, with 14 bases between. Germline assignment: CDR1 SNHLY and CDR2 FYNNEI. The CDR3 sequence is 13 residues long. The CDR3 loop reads CASSIIQEDEAFF. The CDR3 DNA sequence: TGTGCCAGCAGTATCATACAAGAGGATGAAGCTTTCTTT.

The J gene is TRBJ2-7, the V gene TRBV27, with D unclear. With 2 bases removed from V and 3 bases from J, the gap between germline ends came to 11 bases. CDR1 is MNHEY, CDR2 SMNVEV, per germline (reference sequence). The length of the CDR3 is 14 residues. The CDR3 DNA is TGTGCCAGCAGTTTAGGAACAGTGAGCTACGAGCAGTACTTC. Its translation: CASSLGTVSYEQYF.

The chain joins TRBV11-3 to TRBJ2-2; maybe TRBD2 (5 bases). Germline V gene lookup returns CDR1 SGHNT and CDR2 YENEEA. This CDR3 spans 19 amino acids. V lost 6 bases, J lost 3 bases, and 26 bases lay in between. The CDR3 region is CASSVFGPPLNGDTGELFF. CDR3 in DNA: TGTGCCAGCAGTGTTTTCGGGCCTCCGCTCAACGGGGACACCGGGGAGCTGTTTTTT.

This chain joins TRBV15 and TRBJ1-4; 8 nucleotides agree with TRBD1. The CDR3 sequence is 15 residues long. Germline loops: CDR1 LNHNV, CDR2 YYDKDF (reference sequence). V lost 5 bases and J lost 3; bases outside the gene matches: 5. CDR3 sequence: CATSRGQGANEKLFF. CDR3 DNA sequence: TGTGCCACCAGCCGTGGACAGGGTGCTAATGAAAAACTGTTTTTT.

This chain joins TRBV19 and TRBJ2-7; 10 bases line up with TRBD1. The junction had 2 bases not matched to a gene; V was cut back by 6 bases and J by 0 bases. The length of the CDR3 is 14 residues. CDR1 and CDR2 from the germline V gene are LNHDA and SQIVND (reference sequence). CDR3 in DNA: TGTGCCAGTAGCTGGACAGGGGGCTCCTACGAGCAGTACTTC. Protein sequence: CASSWTGGSYEQYF.

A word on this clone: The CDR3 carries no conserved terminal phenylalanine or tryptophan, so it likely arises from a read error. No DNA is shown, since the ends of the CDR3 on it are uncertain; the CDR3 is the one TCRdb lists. The CDR3 reads CASSSKPGVTGL. The V gene is TRBV5-4, the J gene TRBJ1-5; TRBD1 is taken as the D call from the table, unchecked against the DNA. CDR1 is SGHNT and CDR2 is YYREEE in the germline V gene (reference sequence). The CDR3 region is 12 residues in length, termini included.

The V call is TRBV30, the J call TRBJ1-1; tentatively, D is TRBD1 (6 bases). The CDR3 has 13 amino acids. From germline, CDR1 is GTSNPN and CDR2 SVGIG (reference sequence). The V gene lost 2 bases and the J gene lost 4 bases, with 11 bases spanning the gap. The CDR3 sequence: CAWSPLRGTEAFF. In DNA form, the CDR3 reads TGTGCCTGGAGTCCCCTCAGGGGCACTGAAGCTTTCTTT. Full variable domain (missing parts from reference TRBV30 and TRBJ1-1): SQTIHQWPATLVQPVGSPLSLECTVEGTSNPNLYWYRQAAGRGLQLLFYSVGIGQISSEVPQNLSASRPQDRQFILSSKKLLLSDSGFYLCAWSPLRGTEAFFGQGTRLTVV.

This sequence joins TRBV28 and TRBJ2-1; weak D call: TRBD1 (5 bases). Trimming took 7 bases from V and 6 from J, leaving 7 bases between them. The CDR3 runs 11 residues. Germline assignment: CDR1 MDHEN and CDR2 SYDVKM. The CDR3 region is CASTRGNEQFF. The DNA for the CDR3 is TGTGCCAGCACAAGGGGCAATGAGCAGTTCTTC.

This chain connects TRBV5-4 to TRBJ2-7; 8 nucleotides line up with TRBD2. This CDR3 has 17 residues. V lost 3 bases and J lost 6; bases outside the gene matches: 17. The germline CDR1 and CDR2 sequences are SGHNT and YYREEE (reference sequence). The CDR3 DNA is TGTGCCAGCAGCTACGCTGCCGGGGGGGTCTCCCGCCCCGAGCAGTACTTC. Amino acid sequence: CASSYAAGGVSRPEQYF.

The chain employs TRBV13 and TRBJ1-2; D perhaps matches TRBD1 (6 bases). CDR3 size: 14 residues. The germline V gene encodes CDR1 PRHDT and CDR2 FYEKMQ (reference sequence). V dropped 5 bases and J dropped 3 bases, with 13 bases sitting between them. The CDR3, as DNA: TGTGCCAGCAGCCTCAGGACAGAGGACTATGGCTACACCTTC. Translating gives CASSLRTEDYGYTF. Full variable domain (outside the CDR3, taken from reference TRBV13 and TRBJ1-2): AAGVIQSPRHLIKEKRETATLKCYPIPRHDTVYWYQQGPGQDPQFLISFYEKMQSDKGSIPDRFSAQQFSDYHSELNMSSLELGDSALYFCASSLRTEDYGYTFGSGTRLTVV.

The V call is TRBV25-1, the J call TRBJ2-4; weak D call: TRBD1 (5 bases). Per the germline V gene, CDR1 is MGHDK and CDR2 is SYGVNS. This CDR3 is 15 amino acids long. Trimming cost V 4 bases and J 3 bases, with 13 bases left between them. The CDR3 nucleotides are TGTGCCAGCAGTGGTGTAAAGGGGTACAAAAACATTCAGTACTTC. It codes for CASSGVKGYKNIQYF.

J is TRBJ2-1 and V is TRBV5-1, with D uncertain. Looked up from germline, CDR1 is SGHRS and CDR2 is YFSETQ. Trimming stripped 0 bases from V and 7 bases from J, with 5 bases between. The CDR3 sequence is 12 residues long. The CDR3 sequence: CASSLARNEQFF. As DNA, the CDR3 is TGCGCCAGCAGCTTGGCCAGGAATGAGCAGTTCTTC.

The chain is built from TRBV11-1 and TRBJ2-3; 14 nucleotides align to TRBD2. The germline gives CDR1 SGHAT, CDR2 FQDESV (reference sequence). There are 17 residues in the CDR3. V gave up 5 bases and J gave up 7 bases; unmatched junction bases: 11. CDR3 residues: CASSLGLAGATPYTQYF. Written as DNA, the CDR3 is TGTGCCAGCAGCCTGGGACTAGCGGGAGCAACACCGTATACGCAGTATTTT.

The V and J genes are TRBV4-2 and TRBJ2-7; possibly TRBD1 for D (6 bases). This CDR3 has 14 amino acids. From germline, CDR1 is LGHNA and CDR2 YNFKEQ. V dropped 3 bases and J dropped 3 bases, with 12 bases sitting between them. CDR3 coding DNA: TGTGCCAGCAGCCAGTACCCGGACAGCTACGAGCAGTACTTC. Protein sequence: CASSQYPDSYEQYF.

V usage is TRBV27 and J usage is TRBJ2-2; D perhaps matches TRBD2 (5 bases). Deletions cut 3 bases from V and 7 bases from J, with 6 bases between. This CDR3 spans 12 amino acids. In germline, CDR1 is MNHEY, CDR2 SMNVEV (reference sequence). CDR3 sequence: CASSFGVGELFF. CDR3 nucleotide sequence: TGTGCCAGCAGTTTCGGGGTCGGGGAGCTGTTTTTT.

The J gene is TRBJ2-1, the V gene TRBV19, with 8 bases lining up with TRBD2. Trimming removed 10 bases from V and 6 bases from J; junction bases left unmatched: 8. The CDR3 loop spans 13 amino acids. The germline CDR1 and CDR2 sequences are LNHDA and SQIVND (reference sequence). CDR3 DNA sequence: TGTGCCACCCTAGCGGGTGCGGCCAATGAGCAGTTCTTC. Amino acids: CATLAGAANEQFF. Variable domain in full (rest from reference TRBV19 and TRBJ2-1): DGGITQSPKYLFRKEGQNVTLSCEQNLNHDAMYWYRQDPGQGLRLIYYSQIVNDFQKGDIAEGYSVSREKKESFPLTVTSAQKNPTAFYLCATLAGAANEQFFGPGTRLTVL.

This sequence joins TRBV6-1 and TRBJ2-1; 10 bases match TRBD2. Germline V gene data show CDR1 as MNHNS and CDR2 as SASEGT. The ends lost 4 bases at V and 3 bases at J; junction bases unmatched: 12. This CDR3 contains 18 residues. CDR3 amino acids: CASSAFAAASGGYNEQFF. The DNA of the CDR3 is TGTGCCAGCAGTGCCTTTGCGGCAGCTAGCGGGGGCTACAATGAGCAGTTCTTC.

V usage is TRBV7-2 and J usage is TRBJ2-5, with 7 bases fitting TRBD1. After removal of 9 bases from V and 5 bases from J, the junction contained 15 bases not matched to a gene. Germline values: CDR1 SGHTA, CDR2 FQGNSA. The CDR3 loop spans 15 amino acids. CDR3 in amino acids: CASVVQGVRLETQYF. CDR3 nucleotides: TGTGCCAGTGTTGTGCAGGGGGTTCGTCTGGAGACCCAGTACTTC.

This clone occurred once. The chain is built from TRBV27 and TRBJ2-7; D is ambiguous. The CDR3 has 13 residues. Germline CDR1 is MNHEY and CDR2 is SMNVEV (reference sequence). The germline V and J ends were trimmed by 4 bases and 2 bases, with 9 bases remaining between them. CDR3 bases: TGTGCCAGCAGTTATTCTAAAGCCTACGAGCAGTACTTC. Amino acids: CASSYSKAYEQYF.